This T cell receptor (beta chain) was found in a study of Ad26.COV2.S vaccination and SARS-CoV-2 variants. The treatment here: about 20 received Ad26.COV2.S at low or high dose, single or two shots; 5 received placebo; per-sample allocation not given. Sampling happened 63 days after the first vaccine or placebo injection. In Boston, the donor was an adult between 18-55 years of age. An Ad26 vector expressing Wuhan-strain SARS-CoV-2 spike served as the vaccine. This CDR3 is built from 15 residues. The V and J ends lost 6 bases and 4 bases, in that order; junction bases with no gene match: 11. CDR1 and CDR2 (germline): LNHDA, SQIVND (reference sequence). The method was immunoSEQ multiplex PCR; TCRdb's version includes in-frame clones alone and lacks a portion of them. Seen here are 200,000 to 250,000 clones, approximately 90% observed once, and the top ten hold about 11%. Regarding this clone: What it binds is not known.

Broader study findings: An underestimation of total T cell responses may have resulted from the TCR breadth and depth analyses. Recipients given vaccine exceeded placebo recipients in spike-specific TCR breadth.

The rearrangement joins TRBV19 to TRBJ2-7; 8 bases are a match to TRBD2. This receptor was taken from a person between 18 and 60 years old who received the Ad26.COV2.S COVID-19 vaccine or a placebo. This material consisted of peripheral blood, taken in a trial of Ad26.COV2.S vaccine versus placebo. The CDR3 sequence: CASRTDSGSRYEQYF. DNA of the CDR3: TGTGCCAGTAGGACCGACAGCGGGAGTCGGTACGAGCAGTACTTC. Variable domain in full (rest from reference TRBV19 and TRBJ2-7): DGGITQSPKYLFRKEGQNVTLSCEQNLNHDAMYWYRQDPGQGLRLIYYSQIVNDFQKGDIAEGYSVSREKKESFPLTVTSAQKNPTAFYLCASRTDSGSRYEQYFGPGTRLTVT.